This TCR beta chain was identified in a study of response to subunit inactivated influenza vaccine. Whole-study results and caveats: Each seasonal influenza vaccination recruits few new T cells, the authors suggested.

MiXCR, run by TCRdb on the RT-PCR reads, gives a single entry per CDR3 protein. This table holds more than 150,000 distinct CDR3 sequences, about 10% found once. CDR3 length equals 15 residues. V was pared by 5 bases and J by 5 bases, with 11 bases of the junction left unmatched. CDR1 and CDR2 (germline): LNHNV, YYDKDF (reference sequence). This clonotype was picked up a small number of times. Its antigen is unidentified. The gene calls are TRBV15 and TRBJ2-7; 8 nucleotides match TRBD2. The sample here was non-naive T cells sorted from PBMCs, taken on the day of vaccination. This TCR derives from a man in his fifties or sixties who received an inactivated influenza vaccine. The chain's CDR3 is CATSPRLAGEDEQYF. In DNA form, the CDR3 reads TGTGCCACCAGCCCTCGTCTAGCGGGCGAGGACGAGCAGTACTTC.